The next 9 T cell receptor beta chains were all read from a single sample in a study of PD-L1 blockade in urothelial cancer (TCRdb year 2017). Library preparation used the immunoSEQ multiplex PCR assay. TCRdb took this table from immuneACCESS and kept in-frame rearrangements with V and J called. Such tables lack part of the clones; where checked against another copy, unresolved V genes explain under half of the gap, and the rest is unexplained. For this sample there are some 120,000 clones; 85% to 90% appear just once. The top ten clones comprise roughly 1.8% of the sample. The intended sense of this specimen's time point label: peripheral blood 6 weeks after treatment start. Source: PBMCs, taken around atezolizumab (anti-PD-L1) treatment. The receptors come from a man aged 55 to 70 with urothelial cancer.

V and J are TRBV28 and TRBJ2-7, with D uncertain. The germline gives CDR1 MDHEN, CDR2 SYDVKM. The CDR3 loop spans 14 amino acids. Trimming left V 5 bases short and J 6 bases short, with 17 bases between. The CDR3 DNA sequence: TGTGCCAGCAGTCCTCAGAGAATCCGGGTCGAGCAGTACTTC. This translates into CASSPQRIRVEQYF.

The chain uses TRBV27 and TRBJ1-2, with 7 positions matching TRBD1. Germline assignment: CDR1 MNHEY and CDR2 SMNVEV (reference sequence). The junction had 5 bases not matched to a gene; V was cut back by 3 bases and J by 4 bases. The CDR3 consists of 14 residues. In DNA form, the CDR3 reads TGTGCCAGCAGTTTCCGACAGGGTGCCTATGGCTACACCTTC. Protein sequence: CASSFRQGAYGYTF.

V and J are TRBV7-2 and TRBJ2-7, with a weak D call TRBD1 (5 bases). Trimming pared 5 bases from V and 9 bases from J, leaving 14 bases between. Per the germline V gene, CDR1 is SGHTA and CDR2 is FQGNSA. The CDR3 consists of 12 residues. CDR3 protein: CASSPYRQGQYF. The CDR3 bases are TGTGCCAGCAGCCCCTATCGCCAGGGGCAGTACTTC.

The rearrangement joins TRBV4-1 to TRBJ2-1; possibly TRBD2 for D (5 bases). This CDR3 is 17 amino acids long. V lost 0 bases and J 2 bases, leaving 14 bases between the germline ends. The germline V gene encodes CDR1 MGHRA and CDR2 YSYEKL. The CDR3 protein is CASSQDRGERAYNEQFF. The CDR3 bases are TGCGCCAGCAGCCAAGATCGAGGCGAGAGGGCCTACAATGAGCAGTTCTTC.

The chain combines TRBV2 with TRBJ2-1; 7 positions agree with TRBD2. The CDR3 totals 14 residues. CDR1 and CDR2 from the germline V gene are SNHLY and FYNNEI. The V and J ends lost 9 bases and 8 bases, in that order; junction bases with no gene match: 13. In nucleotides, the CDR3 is TGTGCCAGTATTCCGGGAGGCCCCCTAGATGAGCAGTTCTTC. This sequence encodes CASIPGGPLDEQFF.

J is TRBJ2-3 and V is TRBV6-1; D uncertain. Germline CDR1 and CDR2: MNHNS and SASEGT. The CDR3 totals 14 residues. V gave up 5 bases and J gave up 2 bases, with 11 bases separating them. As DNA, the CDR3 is TGTGCCAGCAGTTCCGTGAGGTTCACAGATACGCAGTATTTT. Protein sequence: CASSSVRFTDTQYF.

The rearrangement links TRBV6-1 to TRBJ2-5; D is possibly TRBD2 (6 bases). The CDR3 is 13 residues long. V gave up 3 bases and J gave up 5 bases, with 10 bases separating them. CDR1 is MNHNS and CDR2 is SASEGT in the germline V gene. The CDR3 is CASSEGGAETQYF. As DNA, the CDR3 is TGTGCCAGCAGTGAGGGCGGGGCGGAGACCCAGTACTTC.

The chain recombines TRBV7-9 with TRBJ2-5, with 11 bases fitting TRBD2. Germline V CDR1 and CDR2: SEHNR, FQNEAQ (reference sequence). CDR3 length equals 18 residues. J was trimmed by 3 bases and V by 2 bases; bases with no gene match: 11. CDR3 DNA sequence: TGTGCCAGCAGCTTACCCCCCGCCGGGACTAGCGGAAAAGAGACCCAGTACTTC. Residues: CASSLPPAGTSGKETQYF.

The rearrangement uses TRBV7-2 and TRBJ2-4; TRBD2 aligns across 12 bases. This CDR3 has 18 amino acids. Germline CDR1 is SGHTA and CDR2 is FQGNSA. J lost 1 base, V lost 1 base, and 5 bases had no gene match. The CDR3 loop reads CASSLVVTSGGAKNIQYF. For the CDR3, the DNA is TGTGCCAGCAGCTTAGTAGTGACTAGCGGGGGCGCCAAAAACATTCAGTACTTC.